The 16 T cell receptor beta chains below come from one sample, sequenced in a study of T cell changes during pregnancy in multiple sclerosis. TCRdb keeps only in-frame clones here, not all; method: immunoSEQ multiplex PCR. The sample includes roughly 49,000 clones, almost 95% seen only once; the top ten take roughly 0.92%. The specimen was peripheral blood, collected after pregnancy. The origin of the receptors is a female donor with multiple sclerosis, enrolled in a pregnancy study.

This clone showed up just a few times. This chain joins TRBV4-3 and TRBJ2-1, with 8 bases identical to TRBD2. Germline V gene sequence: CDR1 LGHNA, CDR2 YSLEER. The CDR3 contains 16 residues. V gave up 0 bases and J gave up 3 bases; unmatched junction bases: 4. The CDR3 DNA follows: TGCGCCAGCAGCCAAGAACCCAGCGGGGGCTACAATGAGCAGTTCTTC. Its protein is CASSQEPSGGYNEQFF.

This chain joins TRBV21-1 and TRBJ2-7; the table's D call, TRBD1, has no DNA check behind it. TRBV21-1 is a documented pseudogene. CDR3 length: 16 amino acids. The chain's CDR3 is CASSKGPTGSSYEQYF. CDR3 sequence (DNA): TGTGCCAGCAGCAAAGGGCCGACAGGGAGCTCCTACGAGCAGTACTTC.

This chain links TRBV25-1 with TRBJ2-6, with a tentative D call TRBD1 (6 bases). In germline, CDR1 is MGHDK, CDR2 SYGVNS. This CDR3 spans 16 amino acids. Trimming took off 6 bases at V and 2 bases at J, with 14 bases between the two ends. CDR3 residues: CASSSTGNPGANVLTF. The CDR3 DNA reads TGTGCCAGCAGCTCGACAGGAAACCCTGGGGCCAACGTCCTGACTTTC.

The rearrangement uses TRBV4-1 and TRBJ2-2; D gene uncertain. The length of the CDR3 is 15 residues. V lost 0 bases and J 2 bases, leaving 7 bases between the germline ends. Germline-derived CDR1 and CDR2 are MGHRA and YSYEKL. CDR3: CASSQESRNTGELFF. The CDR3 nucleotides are TGCGCCAGCAGCCAAGAATCCAGAAACACCGGGGAGCTGTTTTTT.

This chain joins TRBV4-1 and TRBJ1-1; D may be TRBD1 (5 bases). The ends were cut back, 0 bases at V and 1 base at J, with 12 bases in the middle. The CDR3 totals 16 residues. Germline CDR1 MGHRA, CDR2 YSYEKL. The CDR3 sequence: CASSQEGGTRNTEAFF. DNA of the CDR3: TGCGCCAGCAGCCAAGAGGGGGGAACAAGGAACACTGAAGCTTTCTTT.

The chain's CDR3 is CASRPLFQGRTEAFF. The DNA for the CDR3 is TGTGCCAGCAGGCCGCTTTTTCAGGGGCGCACTGAAGCTTTCTTT. The chain links TRBV6-1 to TRBJ1-1; weak D call: TRBD1 (6 bases). The CDR3 contains 15 residues. The V gene's germline CDR1 is MNHNS and CDR2 SASEGT. Trimming took 6 bases from V and 4 from J, leaving 18 bases between them.

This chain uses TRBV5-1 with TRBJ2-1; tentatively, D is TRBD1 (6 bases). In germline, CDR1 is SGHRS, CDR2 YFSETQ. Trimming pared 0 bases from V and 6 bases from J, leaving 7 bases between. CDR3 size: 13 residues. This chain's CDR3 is CASSLVGGNEQFF. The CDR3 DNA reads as TGCGCCAGCAGCTTGGTAGGGGGCAATGAGCAGTTCTTC. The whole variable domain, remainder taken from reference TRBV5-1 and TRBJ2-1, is KAGVTQTPRYLIKTRGQQVTLSCSPISGHRSVSWYQQTPGQGLQFLFEYFSETQRNKGNFPGRFSGRQFSNSRSEMNVSTLELGDSALYLCASSLVGGNEQFFGPGTRLTVL.

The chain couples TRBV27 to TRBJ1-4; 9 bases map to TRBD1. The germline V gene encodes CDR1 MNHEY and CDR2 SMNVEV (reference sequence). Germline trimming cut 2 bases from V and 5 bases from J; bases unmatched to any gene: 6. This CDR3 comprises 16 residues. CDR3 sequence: CASSLDGTGLNEKLFF. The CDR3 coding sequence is TGTGCCAGCAGTTTAGATGGGACAGGGTTGAATGAAAAACTGTTTTTT. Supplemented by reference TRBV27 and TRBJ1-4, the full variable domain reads EAQVTQNPRYLITVTGKKLTVTCSQNMNHEYMSWYRQDPGLGLRQIYYSMNVEVTDKGDVPEGYKVSRKEKRNFPLILESPSPNQTSLYFCASSLDGTGLNEKLFFGSGTQLSVL.

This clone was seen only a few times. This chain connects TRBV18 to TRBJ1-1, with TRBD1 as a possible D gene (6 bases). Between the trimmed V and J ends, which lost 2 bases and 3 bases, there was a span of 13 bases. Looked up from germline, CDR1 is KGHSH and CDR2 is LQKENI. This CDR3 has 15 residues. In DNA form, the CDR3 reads TGTGCCAGCTCACCATGGAGTGGGGGCTACACTGAAGCTTTCTTT. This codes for CASSPWSGGYTEAFF.

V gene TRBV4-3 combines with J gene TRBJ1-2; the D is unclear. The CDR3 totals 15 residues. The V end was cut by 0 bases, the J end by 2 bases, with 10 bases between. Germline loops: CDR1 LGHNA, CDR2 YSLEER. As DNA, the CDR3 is TGCGCCAGCAGCCAAGATTATCCGAGGAACTATGGCTACACCTTC. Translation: CASSQDYPRNYGYTF.

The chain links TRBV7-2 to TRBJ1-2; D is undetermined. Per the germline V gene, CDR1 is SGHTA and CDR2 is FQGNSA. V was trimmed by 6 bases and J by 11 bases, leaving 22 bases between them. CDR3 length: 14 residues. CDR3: CASSSRQDPNRYTF. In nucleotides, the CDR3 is TGTGCCAGCAGTTCACGCCAGGATCCTAATCGGTACACCTTC.

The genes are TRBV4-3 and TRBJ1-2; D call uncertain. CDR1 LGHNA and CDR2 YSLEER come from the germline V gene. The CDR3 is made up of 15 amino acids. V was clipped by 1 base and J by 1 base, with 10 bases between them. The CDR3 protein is CASSQGGSSNYGYTF. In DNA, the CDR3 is TGCGCCAGCAGCCAAGGAGGGAGTAGTAACTATGGCTACACCTTC.

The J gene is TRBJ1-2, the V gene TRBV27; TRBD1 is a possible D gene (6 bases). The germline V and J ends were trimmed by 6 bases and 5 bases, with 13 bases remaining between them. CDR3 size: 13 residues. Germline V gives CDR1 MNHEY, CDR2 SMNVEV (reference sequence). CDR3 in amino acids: CASSEDRGYGYTF. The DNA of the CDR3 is TGTGCCAGCAGCGAGGACAGAGGATATGGCTACACCTTC.

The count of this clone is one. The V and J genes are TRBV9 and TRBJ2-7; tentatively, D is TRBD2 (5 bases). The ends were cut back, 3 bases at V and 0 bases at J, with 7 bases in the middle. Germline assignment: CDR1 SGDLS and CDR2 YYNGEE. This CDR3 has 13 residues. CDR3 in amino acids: CASSGESSYEQYF. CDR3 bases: TGTGCCAGCAGCGGGGAGAGCTCCTACGAGCAGTACTTC.

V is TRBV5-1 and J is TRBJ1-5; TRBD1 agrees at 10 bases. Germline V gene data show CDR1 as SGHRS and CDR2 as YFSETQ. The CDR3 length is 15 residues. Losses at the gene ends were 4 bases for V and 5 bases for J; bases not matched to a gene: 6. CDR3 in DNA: TGCGCCAGCAGCCCATTGACAGGGGGCGATCAGCCCCAGCATTTT. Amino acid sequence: CASSPLTGGDQPQHF. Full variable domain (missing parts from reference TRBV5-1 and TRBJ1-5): KAGVTQTPRYLIKTRGQQVTLSCSPISGHRSVSWYQQTPGQGLQFLFEYFSETQRNKGNFPGRFSGRQFSNSRSEMNVSTLELGDSALYLCASSPLTGGDQPQHFGDGTRLSIL.

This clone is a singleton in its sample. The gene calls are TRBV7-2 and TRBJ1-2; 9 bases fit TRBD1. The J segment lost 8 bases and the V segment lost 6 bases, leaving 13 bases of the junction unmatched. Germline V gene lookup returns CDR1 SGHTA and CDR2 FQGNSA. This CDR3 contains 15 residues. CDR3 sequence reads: CASRRNRGPMDGYTF. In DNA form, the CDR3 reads TGTGCCAGCAGGCGTAACAGGGGGCCGATGGACGGCTACACCTTC.